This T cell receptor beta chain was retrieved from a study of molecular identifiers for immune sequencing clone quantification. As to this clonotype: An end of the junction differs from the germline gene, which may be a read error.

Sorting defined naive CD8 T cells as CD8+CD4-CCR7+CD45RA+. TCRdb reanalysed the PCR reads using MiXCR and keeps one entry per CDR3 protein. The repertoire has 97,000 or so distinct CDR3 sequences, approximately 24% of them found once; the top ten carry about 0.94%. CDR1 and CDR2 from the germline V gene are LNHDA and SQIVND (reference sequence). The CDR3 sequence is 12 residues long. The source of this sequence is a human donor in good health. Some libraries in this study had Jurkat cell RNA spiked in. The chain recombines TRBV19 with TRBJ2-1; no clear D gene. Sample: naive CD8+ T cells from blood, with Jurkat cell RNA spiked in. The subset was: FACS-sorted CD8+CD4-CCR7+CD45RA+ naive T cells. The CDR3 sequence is CASIIGHNEQFF. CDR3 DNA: TGTGCCAGTATTATAGGACACAATGAGCAGTTCTTC.